The 27 T cell receptor beta chains below all came from one sample that was sequenced in a study of CD8 T cells in Susac syndrome. Random hexamers were used to reverse transcribe about 0.5 to 1 ug of RNA. One entry per CDR3 protein, called by TCRdb with MiXCR from the immunoSEQ multiplex PCR reads. The data contain 50,000 to 60,000 distinct CDR3 sequences, approximately 90% of them seen just once; the ten biggest clones take up about 0.21%. The sample was CD8+ T cells from PBMCs. The receptors originated from a human donor in good health.

This chain joins TRBV7-9 and TRBJ2-3, with 13 bases lining up with TRBD2. Germline assignment: CDR1 SEHNR and CDR2 FQNEAQ (reference sequence). Germline trimming cut 1 base from V and 6 bases from J; bases unmatched to any gene: 4. The CDR3 is 16 residues long. The CDR3 protein is CASSLDWTSGGDTQYF. CDR3 in DNA: TGTGCCAGCAGCTTAGACTGGACTAGCGGGGGTGATACGCAGTATTTT.

This chain uses TRBV4-2 with TRBJ2-7; 11 bases agree with TRBD2. The junction had 3 bases not matched to a gene; V was cut back by 4 bases and J by 1 base. Germline values: CDR1 LGHNA, CDR2 YNFKEQ. CDR3 size: 15 residues. CDR3 bases: TGTGCCAGCAGCCGGGGACTAGCGGTGTCCTACGAGCAGTACTTC. This codes for CASSRGLAVSYEQYF.

V usage is TRBV3-1 and J usage is TRBJ2-3, with a possible D match to TRBD2 (5 bases). The V end was cut by 4 bases, the J end by 2 bases, with 19 bases between. CDR1 and CDR2 from the germline V gene are LGHDT and YNNKEL (reference sequence). This CDR3 has 17 amino acids. CDR3 residues: CASSPRASAPDTDTQYF. CDR3 nucleotides: TGTGCCAGCAGCCCGAGGGCGAGCGCGCCTGACACAGATACGCAGTATTTT.

The chain couples TRBV29-1 to TRBJ2-3; D is tentatively TRBD1 or TRBD2 (5 bases each). Trimming stripped 3 bases from V and 5 bases from J, with 12 bases between. Germline loops: CDR1 SQVTM, CDR2 ANQGSEA. The CDR3 sequence is 13 residues long. The CDR3 sequence: CSVEGRAGDTQYF. The CDR3 DNA is TGCAGCGTTGAGGGACGGGCGGGAGATACGCAGTATTTT.

This chain links TRBV12-3 or TRBV12-4 with TRBJ2-7, with 8 bases fitting TRBD2. Trimming took 0 bases from V and 11 from J; bases not matched to a gene: 3. This CDR3 has 12 amino acids. CDR3 sequence: CASSLASGDKYF. In DNA form, the CDR3 reads TGTGCCAGCAGTTTAGCTAGCGGGGACAAGTACTTC.

V is TRBV14 and J is TRBJ2-1; D might be TRBD1 (6 bases). The ends were cut back, 0 bases at V and 10 bases at J, with 13 bases in the middle. This CDR3 contains 14 residues. Germline lookup yields CDR1 SGHDN and CDR2 FVKESK. CDR3 DNA sequence: TGTGCCAGCAGCCAAGAGGTTCAGGGGCTAGAGCAGTTCTTC. Translated: CASSQEVQGLEQFF.

The chain combines TRBV6-1 with TRBJ2-4, with TRBD2 identical over 16 bases. After removal of 6 bases from V and 1 base from J, the junction contained 6 bases not matched to a gene. The CDR3 totals 18 residues. CDR1 and CDR2 from the germline V gene are MNHNS and SASEGT. The CDR3 DNA sequence: TGTGCCAGCAGCCCGGGACTAGCGGGGGGGCCCGCCAAAAACATTCAGTACTTC. Translation: CASSPGLAGGPAKNIQYF.

The J gene is TRBJ1-2, the V gene TRBV7-8, with D possibly TRBD1 on 5 matching bases. The V end was cut by 3 bases, the J end by 5 bases, with 10 bases between. The CDR3 is made up of 13 amino acids. The V gene's germline CDR1 is SGHVS and CDR2 FQNEAQ. Here the CDR3 DNA reads TGTGCCAGCAGCTTCACGGACACATATGGCTACACCTTC. Its translation is CASSFTDTYGYTF.

The V and J genes are TRBV7-2 and TRBJ1-5; TRBD1 aligns across 7 bases. The germline gives CDR1 SGHTA, CDR2 FQGNSA. Trimming removed 5 bases from V and 1 base from J; junction bases left unmatched: 8. There are 16 residues in the CDR3. CDR3 loop: CASSASRDRSNQPQHF. CDR3 DNA sequence: TGTGCCAGCAGCGCGTCCCGGGACAGAAGCAATCAGCCCCAGCATTTT.

V is TRBV27 and J is TRBJ1-5; D is ambiguous. Germline lookup yields CDR1 MNHEY and CDR2 SMNVEV (reference sequence). V gave up 3 bases and J gave up 6 bases, with 21 bases separating them. The CDR3 loop spans 17 amino acids. The CDR3 DNA reads as TGTGCCAGCAGTTTCCTCAGCGGGGTAGAGGAAGGTCAGCCCCAGCATTTT. As protein: CASSFLSGVEEGQPQHF.

This clonotype has only one observation. The chain carries TRBV25-1 and TRBJ2-1; 10 nucleotides align to TRBD1. The CDR3 is 15 amino acids. Germline V gene data show CDR1 as MGHDK and CDR2 as SYGVNS. J was trimmed by 7 bases and V by 4 bases; bases with no gene match: 7. The DNA of the CDR3 is TGTGCCAGCAGTGGTCGGGGACAGGGGATTAATGAGCAGTTCTTC. Its translation is CASSGRGQGINEQFF.

The rearrangement joins TRBV6-5 to TRBJ2-2, with 7 bases that match TRBD1. This CDR3 spans 16 amino acids. In germline, CDR1 is MNHEY, CDR2 SVGAGI. V gave up 0 bases and J gave up 6 bases; unmatched junction bases: 7. In DNA, the CDR3 is TGTGCCAGCAGTTACTCACAGGGGCTTGGTCCCGGGGAGCTGTTTTTT. Translation: CASSYSQGLGPGELFF.

The chain recombines TRBV20-1 with TRBJ2-1; 7 nucleotides agree with TRBD1. This CDR3 is 17 amino acids long. Germline values: CDR1 DFQATT, CDR2 SNEGSKA (reference sequence). J gave up 0 bases and V 2 bases, and 10 bases lay outside the gene matches. CDR3 region: CSARWALTGVSYNEQFF. CDR3 DNA: TGCAGTGCTAGATGGGCCTTAACAGGGGTCTCCTACAATGAGCAGTTCTTC.

The chain combines TRBV4-3 with TRBJ1-6; D unresolved. Trimming removed 3 bases from V and 5 bases from J, with 5 bases in between. CDR1 is LGHNA and CDR2 is YSLEER in the germline V gene. CDR3 size: 13 residues. The CDR3 sequence is CASSQTNNSPLHF. In DNA, the CDR3 is TGCGCCAGCAGCCAGACAAATAATTCACCCCTCCACTTT.

The chain links TRBV6-1 to TRBJ2-1; a weak D match, TRBD2 (6 bases). Trimming removed 8 bases from V and 1 base from J, with 15 bases in between. The CDR3 consists of 15 residues. In germline, CDR1 is MNHNS, CDR2 SASEGT. In nucleotides, the CDR3 is TGTGCCAGCTCGGCGGGACGGGGTTCCTACAATGAGCAGTTCTTC. Translated, it gives CASSAGRGSYNEQFF.

This clonotype was seen a single time. The chain carries TRBV15 and TRBJ2-5; a weak D match, TRBD1 (5 bases). The germline V gene encodes CDR1 LNHNV and CDR2 YYDKDF (reference sequence). Trimming stripped 0 bases from V and 5 bases from J, with 13 bases between. This CDR3 contains 15 residues. The CDR3 DNA sequence: TGTGCCACCAGCAGAGATTTATCAGGGCCTGAGACCCAGTACTTC. This translates into CATSRDLSGPETQYF.

The chain joins TRBV5-1 to TRBJ1-5, with D perhaps matching TRBD1 (5 bases). Germline V gene sequence: CDR1 SGHRS, CDR2 YFSETQ. The CDR3 extends over 15 amino acids. Trimming took 0 bases from V and 3 from J, leaving 10 bases between them. In nucleotides, the CDR3 is TGCGCCAGCAGCTTGGAAGGGACCGACAATCAGCCCCAGCATTTT. Translated: CASSLEGTDNQPQHF.

The CDR3 bases are TGTGCTAGTGGTTTCTCCCCCAGGGCCGGGAACACTGAAGCTTTCTTT. Translated, it gives CASGFSPRAGNTEAFF. V usage is TRBV12-5 and J usage is TRBJ1-1; maybe TRBD1 (5 bases). Germline CDR1 reads LGHNT; CDR2 reads FRNRAP. The CDR3 runs 16 residues. V dropped 3 bases and J dropped 1 base, with 15 bases sitting between them.

The V and J genes are TRBV4-1 and TRBJ1-5; 10 bases agree with TRBD1. Trimming removed 4 bases from V and 1 base from J; junction bases left unmatched: 10. The CDR3 runs 18 residues. Germline V gene data show CDR1 as MGHRA and CDR2 as YSYEKL. The CDR3 sequence: CASSPGTGVTSSNQPQHF. CDR3 DNA sequence: TGCGCCAGCAGCCCCGGGACAGGGGTTACTTCAAGCAATCAGCCCCAGCATTTT.

CDR3 bases: TGTGCCAGCAGTTACTCTAGGACGGCGGTTAGTGGCTACACCTTC. The encoded protein is CASSYSRTAVSGYTF. The V and J genes are TRBV6-2 or TRBV6-3 and TRBJ1-2; D is unclear. The CDR3 extends over 15 amino acids. Trimming cost V 0 bases and J 7 bases, with 15 bases left between them. Germline assignment: CDR1 MNHEY and CDR2 SVGEGT.

The sample holds one count of this clonotype. The chain combines TRBV12-3 or TRBV12-4 with TRBJ2-1, with D possibly being TRBD1 or TRBD2 (6 bases each). The CDR3 has 15 residues. Deletions cut 9 bases from V and 3 bases from J, with 18 bases between. CDR3 sequence (DNA): TGTGCCAGTCGCCTAGGGGGGCCTATCTACAATGAGCAGTTCTTC. Protein: CASRLGGPIYNEQFF.

The chain has TRBV20-1 and TRBJ2-1; the D gene is possibly TRBD2 (5 bases). The V gene's germline CDR1 is DFQATT and CDR2 SNEGSKA (reference sequence). Trimming took off 0 bases at V and 2 bases at J, with 14 bases between the two ends. The CDR3 is made up of 16 amino acids. CDR3 coding DNA: TGCAGTGCTAGAGACTCCGGGATGGACCCCTACAATGAGCAGTTCTTC. Protein product: CSARDSGMDPYNEQFF.

The V gene is TRBV5-6, the J gene TRBJ1-5; D is unclear. The CDR3 spans 15 residues. Trimming cost V 4 bases and J 0 bases, with 11 bases left between them. CDR1 SGHDT and CDR2 YYEEEE come from the germline V gene. Here the CDR3 reads CASSQMGFSNQPQHF. CDR3 coding DNA: TGTGCCAGCAGCCAAATGGGCTTTAGCAATCAGCCCCAGCATTTT.

The table lists this clonotype with a count of one. The chain employs TRBV27 and TRBJ2-5; the D is unclear. Trimming cost V 5 bases and J 5 bases, with 6 bases left between them. This CDR3 is built from 11 residues. Germline V gene lookup returns CDR1 MNHEY and CDR2 SMNVEV (reference sequence). CDR3: CASSHDETQYF. CDR3 coding DNA: TGTGCCAGCAGTCATGATGAGACCCAGTACTTC.

In its sample, this clonotype was seen once. The chain carries TRBV9 and TRBJ2-2, with D possibly TRBD2 on 5 matching bases. Trimming took 1 base from V and 2 from J, leaving 18 bases between them. CDR1 and CDR2 (germline): SGDLS, YYNGEE. The CDR3 extends over 18 amino acids. In nucleotides, the CDR3 is TGTGCCAGCAGCGTAAGAACCGGCCTAGCCCGCAACACCGGGGAGCTGTTTTTT. Amino acid sequence: CASSVRTGLARNTGELFF.

The count of this clonotype is one. This chain uses TRBV4-1 with TRBJ1-5; a possible D gene is TRBD1 (6 bases). The CDR3 runs to 15 residues. The germline gives CDR1 MGHRA, CDR2 YSYEKL. The V and J ends lost 0 bases and 9 bases respectively, with 15 bases between them. For the CDR3, the DNA is TGCGCCAGCAGCCAAGAAGGACAGCTCGAGCGGCCCCAGCATTTT. Translating it yields CASSQEGQLERPQHF.

This rearrangement joins TRBV6-5 to TRBJ2-2; 8 bases agree with TRBD1. Unmatched junction bases numbered 5, after V lost 6 bases and J lost 5 bases. The CDR3 runs to 14 residues. Germline CDR1 MNHEY, CDR2 SVGAGI. Here the CDR3 DNA reads TGTGCCAGCAGGCTAGGACAGGGAACCGGGGAGCTGTTTTTT. Protein: CASRLGQGTGELFF.